In its sample, the clone carrying this T cell receptor (beta chain) was seen many times. Its antigen is undetermined. Regions amplified from RNA transcripts were the TCR beta CDR3 regions. The HTBI primer set was used in a first-round RT-PCR of the TCR CDR3. TCRdb ran MiXCR on the multiplex PCR reads and lists one entry per CDR3 protein. The sample contains 700,000 to 850,000 distinct CDR3 sequences, just over 35% of which appear only once. The data stem from a study of T cells in Graves' hyperthyroidism and ophthalmopathy. Graves' hyperthyroidism showing no ophthalmopathy progression within 18 months was considered stable. The study enrolled patients aged 18 to 65 with newly diagnosed hyperthyroidism of under 2 months' duration. Study observations and caveats: Before onset, by a median of about six months, the model predicted ophthalmopathy.

The CDR3 spans 14 residues. CDR1 is SGHTA, CDR2 FQGNSA, per germline. V was shortened by 3 bases and J by 4 bases, with 10 bases between the two germline ends. This chain uses TRBV7-2 with TRBJ1-5; D is perhaps TRBD1 (5 bases). The source material was blood. The origin of this receptor is a woman in her 40s with Graves' hyperthyroidism. This CDR3 reads CASSFRDGNQPQHF. The CDR3 bases are TGTGCCAGCAGCTTCCGGGACGGGAATCAGCCCCAGCATTTT.